Below are 24 T cell receptor beta chains sequenced from a single sample in a study of CD8 T cells in Susac syndrome. Random hexamers were used to reverse transcribe about 0.5 to 1 ug of RNA. From the immunoSEQ multiplex PCR reads, TCRdb called clonotypes with MiXCR, one entry per CDR3 protein. This table has about 300,000 distinct CDR3 sequences, around 90% appearing once. The specimen was CD4+ T cells from PBMCs. All receptors come from a human donor with multiple sclerosis.

This clonotype was recorded once. The chain is built from TRBV23-1 and TRBJ2-3; possible D gene TRBD2, 6 bases. TRBV23-1 is an open reading frame, and its role is uncertain. Trimming took 7 bases from V and 4 from J, leaving 18 bases between them. This CDR3 has 15 amino acids. This chain's CDR3 is CASIGEQEGPDTQYF. In DNA, the CDR3 is TGCGCCAGCATCGGGGAACAGGAGGGCCCAGATACGCAGTATTTT.

The chain joins TRBV7-9 to TRBJ1-4; 7 bases fit TRBD1. V trimming: 5 bases; J trimming: 2 bases; junction bases outside the gene matches: 8. Germline values: CDR1 SEHNR, CDR2 FQNEAQ (reference sequence). The CDR3 loop spans 16 amino acids. The CDR3 region has the DNA TGTGCCAGCAGCAACCGGGACAGTTGGACTAATGAAAAACTGTTTTTT. This gives the protein CASSNRDSWTNEKLFF.

This clonotype was recorded once. V is TRBV5-1 and J is TRBJ2-1, with TRBD2 identical over 7 bases. Germline V CDR1 and CDR2: SGHRS, YFSETQ. Trimming cost V 6 bases and J 5 bases; bases outside gene matches: 11. This CDR3 is 15 amino acids long. The CDR3: CASKVGSGPDNEQFF. The CDR3, as DNA: TGCGCCAGCAAAGTAGGTAGCGGGCCAGACAATGAGCAGTTCTTC.

The chain uses TRBV6-4 and TRBJ1-1; D unclear. Germline lookup yields CDR1 MRHNA and CDR2 SNTAGT. Between the trimmed V and J ends, which lost 4 bases and 7 bases, there was a span of 13 bases. CDR3 length: 13 residues. CDR3 in amino acids: CASSALQGSEAFF. CDR3 in DNA: TGTGCCAGCAGTGCCCTCCAAGGCAGTGAAGCTTTCTTT.

The CDR3 region has the DNA TGTGCCAGCAGCCAACGCGGACAGTCGGGGACGTCCTCCTACACCTTC. Its protein product is CASSQRGQSGTSSYTF. The rearrangement joins TRBV3-1 to TRBJ1-2; maybe TRBD1 (6 bases). Per the germline V gene, CDR1 is LGHDT and CDR2 is YNNKEL (reference sequence). The CDR3 covers 16 residues. The V and J ends lost 2 bases and 10 bases respectively, with 23 bases between them. The variable domain in full, completed from reference TRBV3-1 and TRBJ1-2, reads DTAVSQTPKYLVTQMGNDKSIKCEQNLGHDTMYWYKQDSKKFLKIMFSYNNKELIINETVPNRFSPKSPDKAHLNLHINSLELGDSAVYFCASSQRGQSGTSSYTFGSGTRLTVV.

The rearrangement uses TRBV3-1 and TRBJ2-7; no clear D. Germline CDR1 and CDR2: LGHDT and YNNKEL (reference sequence). Trimming shortened V by 3 bases and J by 5 bases, and 11 bases separated the two germline ends. The CDR3 sequence is 13 residues long. The CDR3: CASSHLASDEQYF. CDR3 bases: TGTGCCAGCAGCCACTTGGCGTCCGACGAGCAGTACTTC.

The chain has TRBV7-9 and TRBJ2-1, with 15 positions matching TRBD2. The CDR3 is 19 amino acids. The germline CDR1 and CDR2 sequences are SEHNR and FQNEAQ (reference sequence). The J segment lost 2 bases and the V segment lost 5 bases, leaving 10 bases of the junction unmatched. In DNA, the CDR3 is TGTGCCAGCAGCCCAGAGATGGGACTAGCGGGAGGTGCCTACAATGAGCAGTTCTTC. It encodes CASSPEMGLAGGAYNEQFF.

The chain carries TRBV18 and TRBJ1-1; D uncertain. There are 16 residues in the CDR3. V lost 2 bases and J 4 bases, leaving 17 bases between the germline ends. Germline CDR1 is KGHSH and CDR2 is LQKENI. The CDR3 DNA reads as TGTGCCAGCTCACCAGCAGCGGGGAGAGAGGCCACTGAAGCTTTCTTT. Protein product: CASSPAAGREATEAFF.

The chain employs TRBV7-9 and TRBJ2-2; TRBD2 aligns across 7 bases. Trimming removed 5 bases from V and 5 bases from J; junction bases left unmatched: 5. There are 14 residues in the CDR3. Germline V gene lookup returns CDR1 SEHNR and CDR2 FQNEAQ (reference sequence). CDR3: CASSPWRETGELFF. The CDR3 DNA is TGTGCCAGCAGCCCCTGGCGGGAGACCGGGGAGCTGTTTTTT.

The gene calls are TRBV20-1 and TRBJ1-6; TRBD1 might be the D (5 bases). Germline CDR1 and CDR2: DFQATT and SNEGSKA (reference sequence). This CDR3 comprises 15 residues. Trimming removed 0 bases at V and 8 bases at J, with 14 bases between. Here the CDR3 reads CSARDRRGTYSPLHF. In DNA, the CDR3 is TGCAGTGCTAGAGATCGAAGGGGAACTTATTCACCCCTCCACTTT.

This clonotype was seen only once. The rearrangement joins TRBV5-1 to TRBJ2-2; 8 bases agree with TRBD1. There are 16 residues in the CDR3. Trimming at V came to 4 bases and at J to 2 bases, leaving 7 bases not matched to a gene. CDR1 SGHRS and CDR2 YFSETQ come from the germline V gene. The DNA of the CDR3 is TGCGCCAGCAGCATGGAGGGACAGGCCAACACCGGGGAGCTGTTTTTT. It is translated as CASSMEGQANTGELFF.

The CDR3 nucleotides are TGTGCCAGCAGGTTTGACTACGAGCAGTACTTC. Translation: CASRFDYEQYF. The chain uses TRBV25-1 and TRBJ2-7, with no clear D. CDR3 length equals 11 residues. V was shortened by 6 bases and J by 3 bases, with 6 bases between the two germline ends. CDR1 and CDR2 from the germline V gene are MGHDK and SYGVNS.

The chain couples TRBV15 to TRBJ1-3; the D is unclear. CDR1 and CDR2 from the germline V gene are LNHNV and YYDKDF (reference sequence). V was cut by 3 bases and J by 0 bases, with 6 bases left in between. This CDR3 spans 14 amino acids. CDR3 coding DNA: TGTGCCACCAGCAGGGACCACTCTGGAAACACCATATATTTT. Amino acids: CATSRDHSGNTIYF. The full variable domain, rest sourced from reference TRBV15 and TRBJ1-3, is DAMVIQNPRYQVTQFGKPVTLSCSQTLNHNVMYWYQQKSSQAPKLLFHYYDKDFNNEADTPDNFQSRRPNTSFCFLDIRSPGLGDTAMYLCATSRDHSGNTIYFGEGSWLTVV.

This clonotype was counted a single time. CDR3 coding DNA: TGTGCCAGCAGTTGGGGTCTAGCGGGAGGTATCATCTACAATGAGCAGTTCTTC. It encodes CASSWGLAGGIIYNEQFF. The rearrangement links TRBV12-3 or TRBV12-4 to TRBJ2-1; 11 positions match TRBD2. Trimming removed 4 bases from V and 3 bases from J; junction bases left unmatched: 11. This CDR3 region has 18 residues.

The gene calls are TRBV9 and TRBJ2-6, with unresolved D. The V and J ends lost 3 bases and 12 bases respectively, with 19 bases between them. The germline V gene has CDR1 SGDLS and CDR2 YYNGEE. The CDR3 spans 15 residues. The CDR3 DNA reads as TGTGCCAGCAGCGCCCCCGATTGGGTTTTCGGCGTCCTGACTTTC. Its translation is CASSAPDWVFGVLTF.

CDR3 DNA: TGTGCCACCACCCCCACTAGCAGTGCGCAGTATTTT. It translates to CATTPTSSAQYF. The rearrangement links TRBV12-3 or TRBV12-4 to TRBJ2-3, with D perhaps TRBD2 (6 bases). V shed 10 bases and J shed 10 bases, with 18 bases lying between them. The CDR3 has 12 amino acids.

This rearrangement joins TRBV5-1 to TRBJ2-4; 11 nucleotides agree with TRBD2. The CDR3 is 14 amino acids. With V trimmed by 5 bases and J by 6 bases, 4 bases remained unmatched. From germline, CDR1 is SGHRS and CDR2 YFSETQ. The CDR3 sequence is CASRGLAGGNIQYF. CDR3 in DNA: TGCGCCAGCAGGGGCCTAGCGGGAGGAAACATTCAGTACTTC.

The chain joins TRBV9 to TRBJ2-2; 10 bases map to TRBD2. This CDR3 comprises 16 residues. Losses at the gene ends were 1 base for V and 8 bases for J; bases not matched to a gene: 8. CDR1 and CDR2 (germline): SGDLS, YYNGEE. This CDR3 is CASSVQAGGPVGELFF. The CDR3 nucleotides read TGTGCCAGCAGCGTACAAGCGGGAGGGCCGGTGGGGGAGCTGTTTTTT. Complete variable domain (other parts from reference TRBV9 and TRBJ2-2): DSGVTQTPKHLITATGQRVTLRCSPRSGDLSVYWYQQSLDQGLQFLIQYYNGEERAKGNILERFSAQQFPDLHSELNLSSLELGDSALYFCASSVQAGGPVGELFFGEGSRLTVL.

Remarks on this clonotype: A read error may produce the germline difference seen at one junction end. This chain connects TRBV7-9 to TRBJ1-1; D is ambiguous. CDR3 length: 14 amino acids. Per the germline V gene, CDR1 is SEHNR and CDR2 is FQNEAQ (reference sequence). The CDR3 DNA reads TGTGCCAGCAGTTTAGGTTCCTTCGGCACTGAAGCTTTCTTT. Encoded protein: CASSLGSFGTEAFF. Full variable domain (outside the CDR3, taken from reference TRBV7-9 and TRBJ1-1): DTGVSQNPRHKITKRGQNVTFRCDPISEHNRLYWYRQTLGQGPEFLTYFQNEAQLEKSRLLSDRFSAERPKGSFSTLEIQRTEQGDSAMYLCASSLGSFGTEAFFGQGTRLTVV.

The chain joins TRBV29-1 to TRBJ2-1; 10 positions agree with TRBD2. J lost 8 bases, V lost 6 bases, and 10 bases had no gene match. The CDR3 has 14 residues. Germline V lookup: CDR1 SQVTM, CDR2 ANQGSEA. Written as DNA, the CDR3 is TGCAGCGTGGAGAGCGGGAGGGCCGGGGATGAGCAGTTCTTC. This sequence encodes CSVESGRAGDEQFF.

V gene TRBV20-1 combines with J gene TRBJ2-5; 8 bases align to TRBD2. V trimming: 7 bases; J trimming: 5 bases; junction bases outside the gene matches: 3. The CDR3 spans 11 residues. Germline V gives CDR1 DFQATT, CDR2 SNEGSKA (reference sequence). CDR3 sequence (DNA): TGCAGTGTGCGGGGGGTGGAGACCCAGTACTTC. This gives the protein CSVRGVETQYF.

This clonotype occurred once. V usage is TRBV9 and J usage is TRBJ1-1; D perhaps matches TRBD1 (6 bases). The CDR3 consists of 15 residues. V lost 0 bases, J lost 5 bases, and 14 bases lay in between. Germline-derived CDR1 and CDR2 are SGDLS and YYNGEE. The CDR3 DNA reads as TGTGCCAGCAGCGTAGTTCTCGGGGGCAATACTGAAGCTTTCTTT. As protein: CASSVVLGGNTEAFF. The whole variable domain, remainder taken from reference TRBV9 and TRBJ1-1, is DSGVTQTPKHLITATGQRVTLRCSPRSGDLSVYWYQQSLDQGLQFLIQYYNGEERAKGNILERFSAQQFPDLHSELNLSSLELGDSALYFCASSVVLGGNTEAFFGQGTRLTVV.

This clonotype was counted a single time. The chain couples TRBV5-1 to TRBJ1-1; the D gene is possibly TRBD1 (5 bases). The CDR3 runs 13 residues. The V end lost 4 bases, the J end lost 8 bases, and 15 bases lay between the germline ends. The germline V gene has CDR1 SGHRS and CDR2 YFSETQ. The CDR3 protein is CASSGDGHLEAFF. CDR3 coding DNA: TGCGCCAGCAGCGGAGACGGACACCTCGAAGCTTTCTTT. Looking up the rest from reference TRBV5-1 and TRBJ1-1 gives the full variable domain: KAGVTQTPRYLIKTRGQQVTLSCSPISGHRSVSWYQQTPGQGLQFLFEYFSETQRNKGNFPGRFSGRQFSNSRSEMNVSTLELGDSALYLCASSGDGHLEAFFGQGTRLTVV.

The CDR3 nucleotides read TGCGCCAGCAGTCACCAGGACGGGGGAGGCAATCAGCCCCAGCATTTT. This codes for CASSHQDGGGNQPQHF. The chain links TRBV23-1 to TRBJ1-5; TRBD1 might be the D (5 bases). TRBV23-1 is assigned to the ORF class and has an uncertain function. V shed 3 bases and J shed 2 bases, with 14 bases lying between them. The CDR3 extends over 16 amino acids.